This TCR beta chain was recorded in a study of CD8+ T cells in alopecia areata (dated 2018 in TCRdb). Regarding the study in general: The treated patients, all with moderate-to-severe alopecia areata, were enrolled in an open-label pilot trial of oral tofacitinib given at 5 to 10 mg twice daily. Tofacitinib was given for 6 to 18 months, followed by 6 months of follow-up off drug to assess delayed response and recurrence. The SALT score, which quantifies the percentage of affected scalp surface area, was used to measure disease severity in treated patients. To study T cell clonal expansion in alopecia areata, the researchers applied high-throughput TCRbeta sequencing to both the C3H/HeJ mouse model and human patients. On the human side, TCRbeta sequencing was run on scalp tissue and on sorted CD4+ and CD8+ peripheral blood T cells from healthy controls and from alopecia areata patients with either patchy or totalis/universalis disease. Tofacitinib-treated patients had biopsies at baseline and at 4 and 24 weeks of treatment, with a later scalp biopsy in several patients. Scalp clonality was compared among normal scalp (n=4), patchy alopecia areata scalp (n=8), and alopecia totalis/universalis scalp (n=8). The RNA source kit depended on sample type: the PAXgene miRNA kit for fixed scalp, the miRNeasy kit for PBMCs, and the RNeasy kit for mouse skin. immunoSEQ multiplex PCR using 35 Vbeta forward primers and 13 Jbeta reverse primers was used to amplify TCRbeta CDR3 regions.

As for this clone: It lacks a known antigen. Nothing much larger sits one base from this clone, and base qualities are not available. This specimen includes other DNA sequences encoding the same CDR3.

The time point label on this specimen signifies: about 5 months on oral tofacitinib. The sample's treatment or condition label, in plain terms: oral pan-JAK inhibitor, 5-10 mg twice daily. From alopecia areata patients, peripheral blood was collected along with lesional scalp punch biopsies. PBMCs were separated by density centrifugation and stained for CD3, CD4 and CD8, after which CD4+ and CD8+ T cells were sorted on a FACSAria. General conclusions and limits of the study: Because the treated cohort was small and included a single nonresponder, larger studies are needed to assess links between baseline CD8+ expansion and response. Higher clonality and more expanded CD8+ clones were observed in lesional scalp than in normal scalp, particularly in alopecia totalis/universalis, a finding suggestive of antigenic drive. Scalp clonality and the number of expanded CD8+ clones among the top 100 scalp clones were significantly decreased by tofacitinib. During tofacitinib treatment, many expanded lesional clones remained in scalp and blood, and this persistence may partly explain relapse after treatment is stopped. Unlike mouse skin, where gammadelta T cells dominate, normal human skin contains resident alphabeta T cells that get sequenced too, which complicates analysis of the scalp TCR repertoire. Shared TCR sequences between patients were less evident than in mice, which may be partly attributable to HLA diversity in the patient population.

Receptor amplification or capture employed the immunoSEQ multiplex PCR assay. For TCR sequencing, RNA was extracted from every sample and reverse transcribed into cDNA to serve as template. First-strand cDNA was synthesized using SuperScript III with a 2:1 mix of oligo-dT and random hexamers. A synthetic immune receptor repertoire was used to measure amplification bias, and any remaining bias was corrected computationally. From the authors' description of their analysis: Raw reads were preprocessed to remove errors, and CDR3 was defined according to IMGT conventions as the region from the conserved cysteine to phenylalanine. Clonality was calculated as 1 minus Shannon entropy normalized by log2 of the number of productive unique TCRs. CD4 or CD8 identity of scalp clones was inferred by cross-referencing scalp TCRbeta sequences with sorted blood CD4 and CD8 repertoires. The immuneACCESS repertoire file appears here via TCRdb, limited to in-frame rearrangements. These files lack a portion of the clones; in checked studies, under half of the deficit traces to unresolved V genes, and the cause of the others is not known. That table furnishes V, J and clone size, whereas the DNA furnished D and trimming. For this sample there are approximately 280,000 clones; 58% appear just once. The ten largest account for under 2% of the sample.

In the germline V gene (reference sequence), CDR1 corresponds to SEHNR and CDR2 to FQNEAQ. Trimming removed 1 base from V and 2 bases from J, leaving 8 bases between the germline ends. The cysteine opens and the phenylalanine closes a CDR3 of 14 amino acids. Only the CDR3 DNA is retained, 42 bases long and in frame from the first base. Here the chain combines TRBV7-9 and TRBJ1-1, with an unclear D gene assignment. Sequencing was performed on CD4+ T cells sorted from blood, taken at week 24, from a patient treated with tofacitinib. This TCR was sampled from a human donor with alopecia areata. The base sequence is TGTGCCAGCAGCTTAGGACGGGGAAACACTGAAGCTTTCTTT. Its protein reads: CASSLGRGNTEAFF.